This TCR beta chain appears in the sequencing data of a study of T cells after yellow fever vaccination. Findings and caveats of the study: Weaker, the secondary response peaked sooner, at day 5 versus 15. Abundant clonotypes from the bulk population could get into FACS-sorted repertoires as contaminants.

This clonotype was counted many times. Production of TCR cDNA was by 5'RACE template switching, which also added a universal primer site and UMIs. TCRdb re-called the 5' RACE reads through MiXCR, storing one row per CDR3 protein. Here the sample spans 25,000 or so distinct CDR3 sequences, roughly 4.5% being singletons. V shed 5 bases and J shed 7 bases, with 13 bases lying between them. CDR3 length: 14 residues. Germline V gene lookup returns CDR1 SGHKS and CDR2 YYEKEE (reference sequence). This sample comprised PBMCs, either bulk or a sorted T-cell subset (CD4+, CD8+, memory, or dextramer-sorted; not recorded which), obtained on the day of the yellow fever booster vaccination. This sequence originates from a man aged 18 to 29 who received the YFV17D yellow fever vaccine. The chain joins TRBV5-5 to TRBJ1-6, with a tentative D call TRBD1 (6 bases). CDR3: CASSPGHANSPLHF. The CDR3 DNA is TGTGCCAGCAGTCCGGGACACGCGAATTCACCCCTCCACTTT.